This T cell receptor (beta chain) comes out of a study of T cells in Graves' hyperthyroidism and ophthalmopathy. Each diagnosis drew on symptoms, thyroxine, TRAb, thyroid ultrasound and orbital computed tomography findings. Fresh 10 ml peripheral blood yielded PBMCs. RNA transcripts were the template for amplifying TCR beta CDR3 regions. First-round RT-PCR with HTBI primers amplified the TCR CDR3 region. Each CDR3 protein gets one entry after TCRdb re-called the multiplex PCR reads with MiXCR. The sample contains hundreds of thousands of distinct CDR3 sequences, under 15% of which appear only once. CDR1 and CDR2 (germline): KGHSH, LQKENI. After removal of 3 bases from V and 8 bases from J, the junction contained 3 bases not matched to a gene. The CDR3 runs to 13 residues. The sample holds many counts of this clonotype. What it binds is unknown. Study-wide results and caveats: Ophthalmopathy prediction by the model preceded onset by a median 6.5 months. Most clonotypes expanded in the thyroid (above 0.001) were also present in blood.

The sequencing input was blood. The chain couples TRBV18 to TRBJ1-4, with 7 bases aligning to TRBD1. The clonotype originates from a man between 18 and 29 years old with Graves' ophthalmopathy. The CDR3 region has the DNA TGTGCCAGCTCACCGGACAGGTCGGAAAAACTGTTTTTT. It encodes CASSPDRSEKLFF.